The source of this TCR beta chain is a study of response to subunit inactivated influenza vaccine. Study-level results: That few new T cells are recruited by each seasonal influenza vaccination was the authors' suggestion.

Germline assignment: CDR1 SSHAT and CDR2 FNYEAQ (reference sequence). CDR3 length equals 13 residues. TCRdb reprocessed the RT-PCR reads with MiXCR, giving one entry per CDR3 protein. This sample has 600,000 to 700,000 distinct CDR3 sequences, with around 15% found just once. This clonotype was detected ten times or more. Its antigen is not identified. At one boundary the junction diverges from the germline segment, which might be a read error. Sequences were derived from PBMCs from blood, sampled around 14 days before vaccination. V is TRBV7-7 and J is TRBJ2-7, with 7 bases lining up with TRBD1. The source is a man in his fifties who received an inactivated influenza vaccine. The DNA for the CDR3 is TGTGCTAGCAGCTTAGAACGACAGGGACGGCAGTACTTC. This translates into CASSLERQGRQYF.